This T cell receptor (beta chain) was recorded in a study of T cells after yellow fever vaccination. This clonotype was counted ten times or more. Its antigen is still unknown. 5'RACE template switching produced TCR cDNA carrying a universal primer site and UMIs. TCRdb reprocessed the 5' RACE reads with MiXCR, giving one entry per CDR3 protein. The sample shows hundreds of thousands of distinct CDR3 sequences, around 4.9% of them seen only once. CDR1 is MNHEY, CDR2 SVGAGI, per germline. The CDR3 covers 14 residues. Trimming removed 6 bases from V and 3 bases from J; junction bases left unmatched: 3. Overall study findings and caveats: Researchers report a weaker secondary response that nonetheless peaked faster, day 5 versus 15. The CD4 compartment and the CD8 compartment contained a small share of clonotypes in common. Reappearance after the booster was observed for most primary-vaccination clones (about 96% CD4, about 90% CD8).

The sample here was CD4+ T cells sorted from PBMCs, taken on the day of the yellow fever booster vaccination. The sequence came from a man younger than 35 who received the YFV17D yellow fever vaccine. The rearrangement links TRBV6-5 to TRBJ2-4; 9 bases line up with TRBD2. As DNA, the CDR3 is TGTGCCAGCAGCCCGACTAGCGGCAAAAACATTCAGTACTTC. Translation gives CASSPTSGKNIQYF.